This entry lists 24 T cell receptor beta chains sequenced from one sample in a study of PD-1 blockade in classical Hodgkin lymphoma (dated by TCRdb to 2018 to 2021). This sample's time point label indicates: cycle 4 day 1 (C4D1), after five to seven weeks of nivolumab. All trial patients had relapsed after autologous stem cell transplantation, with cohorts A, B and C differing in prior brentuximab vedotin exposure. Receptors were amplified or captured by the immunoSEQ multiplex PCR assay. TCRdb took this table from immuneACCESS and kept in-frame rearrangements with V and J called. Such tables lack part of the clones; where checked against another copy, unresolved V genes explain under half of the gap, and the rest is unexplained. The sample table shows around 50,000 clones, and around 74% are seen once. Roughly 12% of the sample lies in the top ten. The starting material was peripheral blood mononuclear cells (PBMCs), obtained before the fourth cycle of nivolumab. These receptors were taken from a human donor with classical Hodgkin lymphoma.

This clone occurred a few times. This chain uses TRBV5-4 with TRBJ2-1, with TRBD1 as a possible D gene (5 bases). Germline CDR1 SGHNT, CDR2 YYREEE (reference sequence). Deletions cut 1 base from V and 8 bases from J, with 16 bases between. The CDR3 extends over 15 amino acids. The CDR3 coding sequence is TGTGCCAGCAGCTTGCTGGCTAGGGGTAGGCATGAGCAGTTCTTC. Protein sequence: CASSLLARGRHEQFF. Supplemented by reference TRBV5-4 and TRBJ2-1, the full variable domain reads ETGVTQSPTHLIKTRGQQVTLRCSSQSGHNTVSWYQQALGQGPQFIFQYYREEENGRGNFPPRFSGLQFPNYSSELNVNALELDDSALYLCASSLLARGRHEQFFGPGTRLTVL.

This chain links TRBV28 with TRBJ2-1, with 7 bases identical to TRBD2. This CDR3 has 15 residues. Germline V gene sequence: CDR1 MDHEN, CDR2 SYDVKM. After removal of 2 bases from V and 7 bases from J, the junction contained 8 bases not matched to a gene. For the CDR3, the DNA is TGTGCCAGCAGTTTACGACTAGCCCTAGGGAATGAGCAGTTCTTC. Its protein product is CASSLRLALGNEQFF.

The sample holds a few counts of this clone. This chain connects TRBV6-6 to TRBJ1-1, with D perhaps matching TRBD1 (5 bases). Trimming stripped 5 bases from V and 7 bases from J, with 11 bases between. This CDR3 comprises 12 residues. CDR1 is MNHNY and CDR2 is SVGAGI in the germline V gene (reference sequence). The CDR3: CASSRWGGEAFF. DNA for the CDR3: TGTGCCAGCAGTCGGTGGGGGGGTGAAGCTTTCTTT.

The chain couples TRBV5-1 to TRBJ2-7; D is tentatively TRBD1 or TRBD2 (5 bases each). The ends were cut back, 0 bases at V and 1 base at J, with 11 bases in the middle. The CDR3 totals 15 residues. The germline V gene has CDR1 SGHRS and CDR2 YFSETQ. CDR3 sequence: CASSLVSGSSYEQYF. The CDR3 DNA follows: TGCGCCAGCAGCTTGGTGTCAGGGAGTTCCTACGAGCAGTACTTC. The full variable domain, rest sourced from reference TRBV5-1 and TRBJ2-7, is KAGVTQTPRYLIKTRGQQVTLSCSPISGHRSVSWYQQTPGQGLQFLFEYFSETQRNKGNFPGRFSGRQFSNSRSEMNVSTLELGDSALYLCASSLVSGSSYEQYFGPGTRLTVT.

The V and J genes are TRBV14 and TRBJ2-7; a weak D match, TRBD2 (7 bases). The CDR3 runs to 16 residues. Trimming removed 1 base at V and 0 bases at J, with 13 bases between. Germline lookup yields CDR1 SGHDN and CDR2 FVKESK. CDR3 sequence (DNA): TGTGCCAGCAGCCAAGTAGGGGGGGCCCCCTCCTACGAGCAGTACTTC. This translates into CASSQVGGAPSYEQYF.

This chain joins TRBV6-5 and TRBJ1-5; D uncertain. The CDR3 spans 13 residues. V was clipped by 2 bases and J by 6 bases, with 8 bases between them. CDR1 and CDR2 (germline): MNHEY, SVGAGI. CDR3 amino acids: CASSYGWAQPQHF. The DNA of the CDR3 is TGTGCCAGCAGTTACGGGTGGGCTCAGCCCCAGCATTTT.

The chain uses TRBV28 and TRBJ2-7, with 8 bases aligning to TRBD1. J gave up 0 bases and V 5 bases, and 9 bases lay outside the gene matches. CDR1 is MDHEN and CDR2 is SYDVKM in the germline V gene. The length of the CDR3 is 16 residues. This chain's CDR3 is CASSDTGTGDSYEQYF. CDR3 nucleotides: TGTGCCAGCAGTGACACCGGGACAGGAGACTCCTACGAGCAGTACTTC.

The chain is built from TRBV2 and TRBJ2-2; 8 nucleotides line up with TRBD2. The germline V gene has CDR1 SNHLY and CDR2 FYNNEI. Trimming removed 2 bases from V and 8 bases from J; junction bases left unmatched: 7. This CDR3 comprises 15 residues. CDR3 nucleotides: TGTGCCAGCAGTGAACAAGTAGCGGGATCTGGGGAGCTGTTTTTT. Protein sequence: CASSEQVAGSGELFF.

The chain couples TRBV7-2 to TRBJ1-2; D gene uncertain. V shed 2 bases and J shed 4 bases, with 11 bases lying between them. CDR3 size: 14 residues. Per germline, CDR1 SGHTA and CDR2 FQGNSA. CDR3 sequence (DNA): TGTGCCAGCAGCTTAATTTCAACGTTCTATGGCTACACCTTC. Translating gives CASSLISTFYGYTF.

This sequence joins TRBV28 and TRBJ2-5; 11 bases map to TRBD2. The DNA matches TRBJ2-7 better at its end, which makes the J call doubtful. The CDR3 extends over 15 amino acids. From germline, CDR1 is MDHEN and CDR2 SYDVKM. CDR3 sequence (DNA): TGTGCCAGCAGACTGACTAGCGGGACGGGGAACGAGCAGTACTTC. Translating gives CASRLTSGTGNEQYF.

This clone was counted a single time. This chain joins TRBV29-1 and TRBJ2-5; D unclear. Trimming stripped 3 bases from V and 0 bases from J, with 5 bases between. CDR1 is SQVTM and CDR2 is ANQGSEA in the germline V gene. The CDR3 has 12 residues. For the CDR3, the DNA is TGCAGCGTTGATGGGCACCAAGAGACCCAGTACTTC. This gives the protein CSVDGHQETQYF.

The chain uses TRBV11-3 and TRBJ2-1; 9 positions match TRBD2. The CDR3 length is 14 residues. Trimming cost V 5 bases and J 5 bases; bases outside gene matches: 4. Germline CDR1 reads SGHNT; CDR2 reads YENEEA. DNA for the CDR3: TGTGCCAGCAGCCCCAGGACTAGCGACAATGAGCAGTTCTTC. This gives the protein CASSPRTSDNEQFF.

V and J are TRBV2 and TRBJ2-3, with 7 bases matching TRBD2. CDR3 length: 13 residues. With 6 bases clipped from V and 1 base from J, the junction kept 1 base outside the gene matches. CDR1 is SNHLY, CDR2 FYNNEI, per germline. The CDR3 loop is CASRTSGTDTQYF. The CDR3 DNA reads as TGTGCCAGCAGAACTAGCGGCACAGATACGCAGTATTTT.

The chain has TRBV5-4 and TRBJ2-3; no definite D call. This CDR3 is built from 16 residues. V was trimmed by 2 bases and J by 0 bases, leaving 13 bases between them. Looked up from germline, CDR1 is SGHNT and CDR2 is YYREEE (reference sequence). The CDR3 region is CASSFRASTSTDTQYF. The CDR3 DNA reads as TGTGCCAGCAGCTTTCGTGCGTCCACTAGCACAGATACGCAGTATTTT.

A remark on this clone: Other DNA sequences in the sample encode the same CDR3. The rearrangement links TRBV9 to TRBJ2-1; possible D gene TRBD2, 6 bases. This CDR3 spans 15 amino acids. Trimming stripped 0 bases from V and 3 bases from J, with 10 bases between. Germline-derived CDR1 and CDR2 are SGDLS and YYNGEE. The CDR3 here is CASSVAGVLYNEQFF. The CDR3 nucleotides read TGTGCCAGCAGCGTAGCGGGAGTCCTCTACAATGAGCAGTTCTTC.

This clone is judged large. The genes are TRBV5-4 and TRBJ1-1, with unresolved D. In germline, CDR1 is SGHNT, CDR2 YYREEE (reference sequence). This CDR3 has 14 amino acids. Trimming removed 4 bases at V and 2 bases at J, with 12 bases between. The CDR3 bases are TGTGCCAGCAGCCCTACGTGGGCAAACACTGAAGCTTTCTTT. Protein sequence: CASSPTWANTEAFF.

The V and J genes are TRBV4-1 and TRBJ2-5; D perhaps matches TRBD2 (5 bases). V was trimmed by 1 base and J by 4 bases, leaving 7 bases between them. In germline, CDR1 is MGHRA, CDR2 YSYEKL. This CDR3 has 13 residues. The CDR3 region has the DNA TGCGCCAGCAGCCAAGCTCGGGGAGAGACCCAGTACTTC. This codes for CASSQARGETQYF.

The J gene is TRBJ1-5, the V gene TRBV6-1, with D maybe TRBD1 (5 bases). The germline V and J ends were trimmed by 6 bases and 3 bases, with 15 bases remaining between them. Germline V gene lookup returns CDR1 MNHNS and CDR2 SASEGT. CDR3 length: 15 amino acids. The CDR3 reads CASRTGAYTNQPQHF. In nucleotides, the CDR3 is TGTGCCAGCAGGACCGGGGCCTACACCAATCAGCCCCAGCATTTT.

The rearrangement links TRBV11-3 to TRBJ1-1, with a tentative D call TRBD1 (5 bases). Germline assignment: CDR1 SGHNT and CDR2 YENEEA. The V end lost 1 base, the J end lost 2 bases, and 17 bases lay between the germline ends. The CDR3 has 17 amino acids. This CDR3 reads CASSLGRWGRSNTEAFF. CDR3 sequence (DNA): TGTGCCAGCAGCTTAGGTCGGTGGGGCCGAAGTAACACTGAAGCTTTCTTT.

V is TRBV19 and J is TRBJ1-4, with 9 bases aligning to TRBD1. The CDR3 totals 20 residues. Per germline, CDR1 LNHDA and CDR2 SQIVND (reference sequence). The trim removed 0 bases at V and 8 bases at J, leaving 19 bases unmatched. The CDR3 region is CASSIDRSRTGDSWTEKLFF. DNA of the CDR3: TGTGCCAGTAGTATAGACCGGTCAAGGACAGGGGATTCTTGGACCGAAAAACTGTTTTTT.

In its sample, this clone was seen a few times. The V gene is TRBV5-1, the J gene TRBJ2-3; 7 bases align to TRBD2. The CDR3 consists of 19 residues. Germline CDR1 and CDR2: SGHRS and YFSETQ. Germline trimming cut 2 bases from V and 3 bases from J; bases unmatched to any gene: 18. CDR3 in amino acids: CASSFRQGVWRESTDTQYF. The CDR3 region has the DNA TGCGCCAGCAGCTTTAGGCAGGGAGTTTGGCGGGAGTCTACAGATACGCAGTATTTT.

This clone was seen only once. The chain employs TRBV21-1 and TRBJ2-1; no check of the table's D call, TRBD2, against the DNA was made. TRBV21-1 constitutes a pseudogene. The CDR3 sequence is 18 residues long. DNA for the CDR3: TGTGCCAGCAGCAAAAGCCGTGGAACTAGCGGGGCTTACAATGAGCAGTTCTTC. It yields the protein CASSKSRGTSGAYNEQFF.

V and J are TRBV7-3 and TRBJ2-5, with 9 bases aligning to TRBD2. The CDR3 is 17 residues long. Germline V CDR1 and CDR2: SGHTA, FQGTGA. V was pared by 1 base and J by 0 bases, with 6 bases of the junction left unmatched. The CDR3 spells CASSLRPSGMYQETQYF. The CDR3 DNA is TGTGCCAGCAGCTTAAGGCCTAGCGGGATGTACCAAGAGACCCAGTACTTC.

CDR3 nucleotide sequence: TGTGCCAGCAGCGTGGACAGAAACTATGGCTACACCTTC. Encoded protein: CASSVDRNYGYTF. V gene TRBV6-6 combines with J gene TRBJ1-2; possibly TRBD1 for D (6 bases). This CDR3 has 13 residues. Per germline, CDR1 MNHNY and CDR2 SVGAGI (reference sequence). The ends were cut back, 6 bases at V and 2 bases at J, with 10 bases in the middle.